One and the same sample provided the 24 T cell receptor beta chains below, sequenced in a study of T cells expressing NK-cell markers. TCRdb processed the 5' RACE reads again and assigns one entry to each CDR3 protein, with no DNA. This specimen shows about 380,000 distinct CDR3 sequences; the ten leading clones hold roughly 5.2%. Sequencing was carried out using blood T cells: a sorted CD56 or NKG2C T cell subset, CD4+ or CD8+ T cells, or bulk PBMC T cells (not recorded which). Receptor source: a man aged 18 to 69 in good health.

This chain connects TRBV12-3 or TRBV12-4 to TRBJ2-5; TCRdb calls TRBD1, which cannot be checked without DNA. This CDR3 is built from 14 residues. The CDR3 here is CASSGMGTGETQYF.

The chain has TRBV5-4 and TRBJ2-1. Germline-derived CDR1 and CDR2 are SGHNT and YYREEE (reference sequence). The CDR3 is made up of 13 amino acids. The CDR3 sequence is CASSPDPQNEQFF.

This chain links TRBV12-3 or TRBV12-4 with TRBJ1-1. This CDR3 contains 11 residues. CDR3 in amino acids: CASSVGLTAFF.

The J gene is TRBJ2-1, the V gene TRBV5-3. TRBV5-3 is classed as an ORF, of uncertain function. The CDR3 is 16 amino acids. The CDR3 is CARSFLYPILYNEQFF.

V gene TRBV7-8 combines with J gene TRBJ1-1; TCRdb's D call of TRBD1 is untestable without DNA. Germline V gene data show CDR1 as SGHVS and CDR2 as FQNEAQ. The CDR3 consists of 16 residues. The chain's CDR3 is CASSSRRQGGDTEAFF.

The CDR3 reads CASSSQRGPTDTQYF. V usage is TRBV6-2 or TRBV6-3 and J usage is TRBJ2-3; the TCRdb call, TRBD2, lacks DNA for checking. CDR1 and CDR2 from the germline V gene are MNHEY and SVGEGT. The CDR3 runs 15 residues.

The CDR3 sequence: CASSWGPSTDTQYF. The chain has TRBV12-3 or TRBV12-4 and TRBJ2-3; TCRdb selects TRBD1, and the lack of DNA leaves this call unchecked. The CDR3 totals 14 residues.

This rearrangement joins TRBV12-3 or TRBV12-4 to TRBJ2-5; TCRdb's D call of TRBD2 is untestable without DNA. This CDR3 is built from 15 residues. The CDR3 sequence is CASSLSGGSKKTQYF.

The chain uses TRBV10-3 and TRBJ1-2. The length of the CDR3 is 15 residues. Germline V gene data show CDR1 as ENHRY and CDR2 as SYGVKD. The CDR3 loop reads CAISSTVDANYGYTF.

The chain recombines TRBV15 with TRBJ2-3; TCRdb's D gene call, TRBD2, goes unchecked for lack of DNA. The CDR3 is 17 residues long. CDR1 LNHNV and CDR2 YYDKDF come from the germline V gene (reference sequence). CDR3 protein: CATSRVVSSGGGNTQYF.

The chain recombines TRBV7-9 with TRBJ2-5. Looked up from germline, CDR1 is SEHNR and CDR2 is FQNEAQ (reference sequence). The CDR3 covers 13 residues. This chain's CDR3 is CASSFLKQETQYF.

This chain links TRBV5-1 with TRBJ2-2; the TCRdb D gene call, TRBD2, has no DNA to confirm it. The CDR3 sequence is 17 residues long. Germline CDR1 is SGHRS and CDR2 is YFSETQ. This CDR3 is CASSAKQGPANTGELFF.

The genes are TRBV19 and TRBJ2-3; lacking DNA, the TRBD1 call made by TCRdb goes unchecked. CDR1 is LNHDA, CDR2 SQIVND, per germline (reference sequence). CDR3 length: 13 residues. The CDR3 sequence is CASNIPGSDTQYF.

The chain employs TRBV20-1 and TRBJ1-5; TCRdb lists TRBD1, though no DNA is available to test this call. In germline, CDR1 is DFQATT, CDR2 SNEGSKA (reference sequence). The CDR3 runs 16 residues. Here the CDR3 reads CSAGRTGKNSNQPQHF.

The chain uses TRBV5-5 and TRBJ1-1. The CDR3 consists of 14 residues. CDR1 is SGHKS and CDR2 is YYEKEE in the germline V gene (reference sequence). The CDR3 here is CASSLVLGIGEAFF.

The rearrangement links TRBV6-1 to TRBJ1-4; without DNA, the TCRdb call of TRBD1 cannot be checked. The CDR3 has 15 amino acids. From germline, CDR1 is MNHNS and CDR2 SASEGT. The CDR3 spells CASSNFGTGKEKLFF.

The chain joins TRBV7-2 to TRBJ2-5; lacking DNA, the TRBD1 call made by TCRdb goes unchecked. This CDR3 is 13 amino acids long. Germline V gene sequence: CDR1 SGHTA, CDR2 FQGNSA. This chain's CDR3 is CASRMGPQEDQYF.

The genes are TRBV18 and TRBJ2-1; TCRdb lists TRBD1, though no DNA is available to test this call. In germline, CDR1 is KGHSH, CDR2 LQKENI. The CDR3 totals 16 residues. This chain's CDR3 is CASSPPGSRGANEQFF.

The rearrangement links TRBV10-3 to TRBJ2-2. In germline, CDR1 is ENHRY, CDR2 SYGVKD. This CDR3 is built from 12 residues. The CDR3 sequence is CAISLSTGELFF.

The chain uses TRBV28 and TRBJ1-2. Looked up from germline, CDR1 is MDHEN and CDR2 is SYDVKM. The CDR3 contains 13 residues. The CDR3 loop reads CASSSYMGYGYTF.

The V call is TRBV25-1, the J call TRBJ2-7; TCRdb returns TRBD1, unconfirmable since there is no DNA. Germline V gene data show CDR1 as MGHDK and CDR2 as SYGVNS. This CDR3 region has 15 residues. CDR3 sequence: CASRGSGQGAYEQYF.

The J gene is TRBJ2-1, the V gene TRBV19. Germline V gene data show CDR1 as LNHDA and CDR2 as SQIVND (reference sequence). The CDR3 has 12 residues. CDR3 amino acids: CASSIGVLRKFF.

This chain links TRBV6-5 with TRBJ2-3; absent DNA, TCRdb's TRBD2 call cannot be checked. Germline V gives CDR1 MNHEY, CDR2 SVGAGI. This CDR3 is built from 17 residues. The CDR3 sequence is CASSYSLAGAYTDTQYF.

This sequence joins TRBV20-1 and TRBJ2-1; the D call of TRBD2 rests on TCRdb alone, since no DNA is present to check it. Germline-derived CDR1 and CDR2 are DFQATT and SNEGSKA (reference sequence). The CDR3 is 16 residues long. The CDR3 loop reads CSATTLGGGPNNEQFF.